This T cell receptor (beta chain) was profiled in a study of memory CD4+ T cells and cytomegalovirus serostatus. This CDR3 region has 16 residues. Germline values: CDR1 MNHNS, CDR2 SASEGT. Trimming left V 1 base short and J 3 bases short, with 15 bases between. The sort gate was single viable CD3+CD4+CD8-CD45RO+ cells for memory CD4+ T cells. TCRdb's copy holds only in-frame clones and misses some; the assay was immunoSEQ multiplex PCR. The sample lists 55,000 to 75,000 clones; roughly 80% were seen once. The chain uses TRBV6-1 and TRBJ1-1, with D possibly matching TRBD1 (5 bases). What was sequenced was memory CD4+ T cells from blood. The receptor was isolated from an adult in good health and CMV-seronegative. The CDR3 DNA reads TGTGCCAGCAGTGAAGGCGCAGGGCGGCTCGACACTGAAGCTTTCTTT. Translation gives CASSEGAGRLDTEAFF.